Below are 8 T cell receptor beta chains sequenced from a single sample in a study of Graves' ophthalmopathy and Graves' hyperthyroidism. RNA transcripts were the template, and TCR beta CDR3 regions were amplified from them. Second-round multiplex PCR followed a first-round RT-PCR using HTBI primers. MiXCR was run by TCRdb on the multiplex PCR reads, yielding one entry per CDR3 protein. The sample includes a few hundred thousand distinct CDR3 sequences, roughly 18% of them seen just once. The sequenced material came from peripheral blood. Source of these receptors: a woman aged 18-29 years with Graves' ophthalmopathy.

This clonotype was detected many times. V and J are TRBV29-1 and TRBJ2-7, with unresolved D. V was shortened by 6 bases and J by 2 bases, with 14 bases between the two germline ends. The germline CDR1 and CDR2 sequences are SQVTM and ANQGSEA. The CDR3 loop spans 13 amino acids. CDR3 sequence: CSVIEVRAYEQYF. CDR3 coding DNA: TGCAGCGTCATAGAAGTCCGAGCCTACGAGCAGTACTTC.

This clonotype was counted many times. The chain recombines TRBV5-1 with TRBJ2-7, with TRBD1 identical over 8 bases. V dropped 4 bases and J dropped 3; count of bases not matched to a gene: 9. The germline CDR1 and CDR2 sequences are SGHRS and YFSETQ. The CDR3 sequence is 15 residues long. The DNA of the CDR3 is TGCGCCAGCAGCGAGAGGGGGACAGGCTTCTACGAGCAGTACTTC. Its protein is CASSERGTGFYEQYF.

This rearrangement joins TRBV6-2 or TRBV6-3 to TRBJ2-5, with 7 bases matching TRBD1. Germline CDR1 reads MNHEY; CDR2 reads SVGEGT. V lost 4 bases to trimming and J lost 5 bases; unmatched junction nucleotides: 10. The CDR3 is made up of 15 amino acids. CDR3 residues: CASSSGTANGETQYF. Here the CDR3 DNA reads TGTGCCAGCAGTTCAGGGACAGCGAATGGCGAGACCCAGTACTTC.

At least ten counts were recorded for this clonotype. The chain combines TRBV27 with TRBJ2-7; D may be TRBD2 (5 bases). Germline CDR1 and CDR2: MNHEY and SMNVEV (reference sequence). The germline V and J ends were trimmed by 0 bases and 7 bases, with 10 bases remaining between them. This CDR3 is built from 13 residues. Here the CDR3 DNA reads TGTGCCAGCAGTTTATCCCCCCCGGGGGAGCAGTACTTC. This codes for CASSLSPPGEQYF.

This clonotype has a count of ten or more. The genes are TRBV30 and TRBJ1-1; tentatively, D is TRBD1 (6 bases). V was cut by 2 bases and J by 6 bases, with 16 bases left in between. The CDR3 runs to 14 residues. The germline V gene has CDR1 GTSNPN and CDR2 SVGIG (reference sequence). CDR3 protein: CAWSRLGAVPEAFF. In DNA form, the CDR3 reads TGTGCCTGGAGTCGGTTGGGGGCGGTCCCTGAAGCTTTCTTT.

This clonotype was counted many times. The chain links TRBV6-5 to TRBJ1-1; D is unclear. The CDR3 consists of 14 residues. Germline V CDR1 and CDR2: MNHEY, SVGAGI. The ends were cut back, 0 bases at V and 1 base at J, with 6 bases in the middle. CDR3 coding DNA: TGTGCCAGCAGTTACTCAGGAGGGAACACTGAAGCTTTCTTT. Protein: CASSYSGGNTEAFF.

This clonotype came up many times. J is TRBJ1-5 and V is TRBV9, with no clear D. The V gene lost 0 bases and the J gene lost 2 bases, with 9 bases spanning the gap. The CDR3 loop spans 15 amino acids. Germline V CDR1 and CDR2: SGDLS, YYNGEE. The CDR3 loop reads CASSVAGEGNQPQHF. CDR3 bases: TGTGCCAGCAGCGTAGCTGGGGAGGGCAATCAGCCCCAGCATTTT.

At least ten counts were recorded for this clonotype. The CDR3 is CASSESQRTNGYTF. The DNA for the CDR3 is TGTGCCAGCAGCGAATCCCAGAGGACCAATGGCTACACCTTC. The chain couples TRBV6-2 or TRBV6-3 to TRBJ1-2, with no clear D. This CDR3 has 14 residues. CDR1 and CDR2 (germline): MNHEY, SVGEGT. Trimming removed 6 bases at V and 6 bases at J, with 17 bases between.